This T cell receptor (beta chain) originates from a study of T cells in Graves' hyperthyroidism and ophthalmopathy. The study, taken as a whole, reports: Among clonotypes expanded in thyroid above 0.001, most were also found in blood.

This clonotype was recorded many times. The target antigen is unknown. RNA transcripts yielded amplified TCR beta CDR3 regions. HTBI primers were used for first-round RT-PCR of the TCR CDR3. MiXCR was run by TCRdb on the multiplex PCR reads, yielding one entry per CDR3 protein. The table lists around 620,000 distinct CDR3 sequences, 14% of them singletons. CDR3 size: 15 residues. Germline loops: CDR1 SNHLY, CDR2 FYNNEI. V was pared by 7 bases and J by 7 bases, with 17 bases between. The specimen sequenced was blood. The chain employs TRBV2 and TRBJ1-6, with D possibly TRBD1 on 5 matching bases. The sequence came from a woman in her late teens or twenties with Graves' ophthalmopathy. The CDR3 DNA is TGTGCCAGCACCGTGGGGCCTGGGGTGAATTCACCCCTCCACTTT. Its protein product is CASTVGPGVNSPLHF.